Listed here is a single T cell receptor (beta chain). The antigen it binds to is not known. Base quality data are lacking; no much larger clone is found one base away. This sample was taken from a study of T cells in placental villitis. Some background on the complete study: The study compared placental TCR-beta repertoires across villitis of unknown etiology, gestational-age-matched unaffected controls, and infectious villitis to test an allograft-versus-infection hypothesis.

The germline V gene (reference sequence) gives CDR1 as MNHNY and CDR2 as SVGAGI. V is cut by 4 bases and J by 0 bases, and the space between the germline ends is 10 bases. From its cysteine to its phenylalanine, the CDR3 spans 15 amino acids. Solely the CDR3 DNA is kept, with 45 bases framed from the first base. The immunoSEQ v4 bias-controlled multiplex PCR assay, performed blinded to group allocation, was used to amplify TCR-beta CDR3 regions from genomic DNA. Reference gene primers were added alongside TCR-beta primers to estimate nucleated cell and T cell quantities per sample. Sequencing of the libraries was performed on an Illumina MiSeq with a 100-cycle paired-end protocol. Per the source publication's procedure: Diversity and richness were calculated in immunoSEQ Analyzer software; richness by iChao1, clonality based on Pielou evenness and Shannon diversity (0-1, higher means less diverse). CDR3 amino acid sequences together with V/J genes were queried against VDJdb for CMV, EBV and influenza A specificities, with confidence 3 and substitution 2 applied. The Morisita-Horn index was used to assess how much TCR-beta amino acid clonotypes overlapped between the villitis of unknown etiology, infectious villitis and control repertoires. TCRdb took this table from immuneACCESS and kept in-frame rearrangements with V and J called. Such tables lack part of the clones; where checked against another copy, unresolved V genes explain under half of the gap, and the rest is unexplained. V, J and clone size derive from that table, while D and trimming were established from the DNA sequence. The sample contains about 3,200 clones, about 70% of them found a single time. The ten largest clones take up roughly 16% of the sample.

The five infectious villitis placentae, four with confirmed cytomegalovirus and one with Toxoplasma gondii, were included without being matched to the other groups. Mothers with infectious villitis were younger, had smaller fetuses, and delivered preterm or experienced intrauterine demise in a couple of cases. Placentae were collected after delivery and examined grossly and histologically before archival tissue was selected. Five 10-micron scrolls were cut from each FFPE block, and DNA was isolated using the AllPrep DNA/RNA FFPE Tissue kit. DNA concentration and purity were checked by NanoDrop, and RNA quality was assessed on a Bioanalyzer. Overall results and qualifications from the work: Because the paraffin blocks included small amounts of decidua, some of the captured T cells, particularly in controls, may have been decidual rather than villous infiltrates. Bulk tissue sequencing could not distinguish helper, regulatory or cytotoxic T cells, nor maternal versus fetal T cells, and excluded gamma-delta receptors. CMV-specific clone frequencies were higher in infectious CMV cases than in villitis of unknown etiology (roughly 0.011 vs 0.001), which did not differ from controls.

The sequence was obtained from a human patient with infectious villitis; the placental T cells may come from both mother and fetus. The chain is encoded by TRBV6-6 joined to TRBJ1-5; TRBD1 is possibly the D segment (5 matching bases). Source material: placental tissue containing maternal and fetal cells. The CDR3 reads as follows: CASSLGDPSNQPQHF. The sequenced DNA is TGTGCCAGCAGTTTAGGGGACCCTAGCAATCAGCCCCAGCATTTT.